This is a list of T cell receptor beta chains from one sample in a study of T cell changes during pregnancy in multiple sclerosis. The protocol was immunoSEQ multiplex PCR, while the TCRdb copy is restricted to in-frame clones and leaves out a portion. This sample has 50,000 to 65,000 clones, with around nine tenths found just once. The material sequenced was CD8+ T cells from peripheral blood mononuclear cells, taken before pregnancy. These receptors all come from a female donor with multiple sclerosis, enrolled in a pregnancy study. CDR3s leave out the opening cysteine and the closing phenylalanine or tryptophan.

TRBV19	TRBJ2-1	ASSIEPPLAGGRNEQF
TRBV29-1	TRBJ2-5	SVDTRAMGGTQY
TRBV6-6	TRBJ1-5	ASSYSQTSNQPQH
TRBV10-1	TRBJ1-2	ASKAGGYGYT
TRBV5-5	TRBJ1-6	ASSLAAGVEDSPLH
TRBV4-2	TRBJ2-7	ASSQLLQGTYYEQY
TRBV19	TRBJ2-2	ASRSPEGGELF
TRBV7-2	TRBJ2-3	ASNSGAPTDTQY
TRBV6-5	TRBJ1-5	ASSPTDSNQPQH
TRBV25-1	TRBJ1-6	ASRSAYNSPLH
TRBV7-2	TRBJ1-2	ASSPGQGAGGYT
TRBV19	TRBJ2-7	ASSISTGYEQY
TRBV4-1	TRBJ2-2	ASSQVGGNTGELF
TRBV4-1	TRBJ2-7	ASSPSGTSGGYEQY
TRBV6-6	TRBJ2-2	ASSYSAPANTGELF
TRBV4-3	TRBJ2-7	ASSQFPGGQGPYEQY
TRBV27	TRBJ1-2	ASSFRGVNYGYT
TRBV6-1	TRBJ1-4	ASSEATEGLKF